The 15 T cell receptor beta chains in this list originate from one sample, sequenced in a study of blood T cells in healthy people across ages (dated by TCRdb to 2014 to 2015). Library preparation used 5' RACE. The reads were generated on an Illumina HiSeq 2500. The second PCR ran for about 6 to 11 cycles and used a J-beta primer mix along with a sample-barcoded 5' primer. TCRdb passed the public sequencing reads through fastp at Q25 and MiXCR, retaining productive beta sequences. A single entry per CDR3 protein holds the most common genes and DNA from its merged rows. The sample profile shows 1.5 million to 2 million distinct CDR3 sequences; 28% of them were found once. The leading ten clones occupy less than 9.5% of the sample. Sequences were obtained from blood. The receptors were gathered from a woman in her thirties in good health.

The chain carries TRBV7-2 and TRBJ2-2, with TRBD1 as a possible D gene (5 bases). V was clipped by 0 bases and J by 4 bases, with 9 bases between them. From germline, CDR1 is SGHTA and CDR2 FQGNSA. The CDR3 extends over 15 amino acids. The CDR3 nucleotides are TGTGCCAGCAGCTTAGCGGTCAGGGCCACCGGGGAGCTGTTTTTT. Protein sequence: CASSLAVRATGELFF.

This chain connects TRBV3-1 to TRBJ1-5; no reliable D call. CDR1 and CDR2 from the germline V gene are LGHDT and YNNKEL (reference sequence). The CDR3 loop spans 13 amino acids. V dropped 0 bases and J dropped 7 bases, with 7 bases sitting between them. Here the CDR3 DNA reads TGTGCCAGCAGCCAAGAGCCACCCCAGCCCCAGCATTTT. It specifies CASSQEPPQPQHF.

This clonotype was counted only a few times. This sequence joins TRBV7-9 and TRBJ2-5; D is possibly TRBD1 or TRBD2 (5 bases each). This CDR3 comprises 14 residues. V gave up 5 bases and J gave up 5 bases, with 15 bases separating them. Germline assignment: CDR1 SEHNR and CDR2 FQNEAQ (reference sequence). CDR3 region: CASSIGTGRETQYF. CDR3 nucleotides: TGTGCCAGCAGCATAGGGACCGGCAGGGAGACCCAGTACTTC.

The chain has TRBV7-2 and TRBJ2-4, with D possibly matching TRBD1 (6 bases). The better agreement between TRBJ2-7 and the DNA end casts doubt on the J call. Germline V CDR1 and CDR2: SGHTA, FQGNSA. The CDR3 consists of 15 residues. CDR3 coding DNA: TGTGCCTGCACCGCGAACTCAGGGGCCTTCTACGAGCAGTACTTC. It translates to CACTANSGAFYEQYF.

This clonotype was counted a few times. The V call is TRBV27, the J call TRBJ1-5; unclear D gene. This CDR3 comprises 16 residues. V lost 0 bases to trimming and J lost 9 bases, with 18 bases between them. In germline, CDR1 is MNHEY, CDR2 SMNVEV (reference sequence). The CDR3 DNA follows: TGTGCCAGCAGTTTATCGCGTGAGGCTCTGGGTGCGCCCCAGCATTTT. Protein sequence: CASSLSREALGAPQHF.

The rearrangement uses TRBV20-1 and TRBJ2-1; D possibly corresponds to TRBD2 (5 bases). The CDR3 runs 14 residues. V was trimmed by 5 bases and J by 0 bases, leaving 11 bases between them. CDR1 DFQATT and CDR2 SNEGSKA come from the germline V gene (reference sequence). This CDR3 reads CSAPGLTSYNEQFF. Written as DNA, the CDR3 is TGCAGTGCTCCAGGACTCACCTCCTACAATGAGCAGTTCTTC.

This clonotype was found many times. In nucleotides, the CDR3 is TGTGCCAGCAGTTTGGAGGGACAGGTGGCGAGCATTCAGTACTTC. It encodes CASSLEGQVASIQYF. V usage is TRBV12-3 or TRBV12-4 and J usage is TRBJ2-4, with 8 bases identical to TRBD1. CDR3 length: 15 amino acids. V lost 3 bases, J lost 9 bases, and 10 bases stayed unmatched.

This chain uses TRBV12-3 or TRBV12-4 with TRBJ2-5, with D possibly TRBD2 on 6 matching bases. The J call may be in error: the DNA end matches TRBJ2-1 better. This CDR3 comprises 12 residues. In DNA, the CDR3 is TGTGCCAGCACAGGGAGGAGAGAGACCCAGTTCTTC. This encodes CASTGRRETQFF.

This clonotype was picked up a small number of times. The chain combines TRBV24-1 with TRBJ1-5; D uncertain. Trimming removed 3 bases from V and 7 bases from J, with 18 bases in between. CDR1 and CDR2 (germline): KGHDR, SFDVKD. The CDR3 totals 16 residues. For the CDR3, the DNA is TGTGCCACCAGTGATGGGTCTGAAGGGCCCAAACAGCCCCAGCATTTT. This translates into CATSDGSEGPKQPQHF.

The chain carries TRBV7-2 and TRBJ2-7, with D perhaps matching TRBD2 (6 bases). CDR3 size: 16 residues. Germline loops: CDR1 SGHTA, CDR2 FQGNSA. The germline V and J ends were trimmed by 5 bases and 3 bases, with 20 bases remaining between them. The CDR3, as DNA: TGTGCCAGCAGCCGCGCGACCGGGTCTAGCGTCTACGAGCAGTACTTC. Translating it yields CASSRATGSSVYEQYF.

Comment on this clonotype: A much larger clone lies a single base off, so this may be a read error. This likely comes from a read error, as the CDR3 has no conserved phenylalanine or tryptophan at its end. This rearrangement joins TRBV7-2 to TRBJ2-7, with TRBD2 matching over 10 bases. The CDR3 is 15 amino acids. Germline CDR1 reads SGHTA; CDR2 reads FQGNSA. V gave up 6 bases and J gave up 0 bases; unmatched junction bases: 5. CDR3 in amino acids: CASSPSGGGSYEQYC. CDR3 DNA: TGTGCCAGCAGTCCTAGCGGGGGAGGCTCCTACGAGCAGTACTGC.

This chain uses TRBV29-1 with TRBJ2-4, with D perhaps matching TRBD2 (5 bases). CDR1 SQVTM and CDR2 ANQGSEA come from the germline V gene. This CDR3 is 13 amino acids long. Trimming removed 2 bases from V and 13 bases from J, with 18 bases in between. In DNA form, the CDR3 reads TGCAGCGTTGAAAGCCCACTAGTCGTTGAGCAGTACTTC. The encoded protein is CSVESPLVVEQYF.

This clonotype has just a few counts. The chain has TRBV4-2 and TRBJ2-7, with D possibly being TRBD2 (6 bases). Trimming took off 3 bases at V and 3 bases at J, with 15 bases between the two ends. Germline V gene sequence: CDR1 LGHNA, CDR2 YNFKEQ. The CDR3 totals 15 residues. This CDR3 is CASSQAGLPLYEQYF. The CDR3 DNA sequence: TGTGCCAGCAGCCAGGCAGGACTACCACTCTACGAGCAGTACTTC.

The chain joins TRBV6-5 to TRBJ2-4; unclear D gene. The J call is in doubt because the DNA end fits TRBJ2-7 better. This CDR3 spans 13 amino acids. CDR1 and CDR2 from the germline V gene are MNHEY and SVGAGI. CDR3 nucleotides: TGTGCCAGCAGGGTGGTGAGCTCCTACGAGCAGTACTTC. Translating it yields CASRVVSSYEQYF.

The chain uses TRBV6-5 and TRBJ2-1; D possibly corresponds to TRBD2 (5 bases). The germline V gene encodes CDR1 MNHEY and CDR2 SVGAGI. The CDR3 contains 14 residues. The V and J ends lost 2 bases and 7 bases respectively, with 12 bases between them. The CDR3 here is CASSYGPTGNEQFF. CDR3 sequence (DNA): TGTGCCAGCAGTTACGGCCCCACGGGGAATGAGCAGTTCTTC.